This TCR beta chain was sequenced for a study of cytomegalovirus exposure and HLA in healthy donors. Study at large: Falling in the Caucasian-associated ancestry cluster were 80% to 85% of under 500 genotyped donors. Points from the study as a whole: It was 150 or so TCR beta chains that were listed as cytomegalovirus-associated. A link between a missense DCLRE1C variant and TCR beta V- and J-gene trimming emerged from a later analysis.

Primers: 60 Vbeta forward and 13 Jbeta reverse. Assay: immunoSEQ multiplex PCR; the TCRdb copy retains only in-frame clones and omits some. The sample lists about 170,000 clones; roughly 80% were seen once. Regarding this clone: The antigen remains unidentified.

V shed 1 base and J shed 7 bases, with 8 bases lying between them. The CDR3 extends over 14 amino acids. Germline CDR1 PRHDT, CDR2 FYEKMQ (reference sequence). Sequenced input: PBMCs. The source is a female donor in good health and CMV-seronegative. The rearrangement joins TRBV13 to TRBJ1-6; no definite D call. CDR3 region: CASSLEERNSPLHF. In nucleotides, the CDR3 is TGTGCCAGCAGCTTAGAGGAGAGAAATTCACCCCTCCACTTT. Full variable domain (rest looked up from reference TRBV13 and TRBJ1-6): AAGVIQSPRHLIKEKRETATLKCYPIPRHDTVYWYQQGPGQDPQFLISFYEKMQSDKGSIPDRFSAQQFSDYHSELNMSSLELGDSALYFCASSLEERNSPLHFGNGTRLTVT.